Reported below is one T cell receptor beta chain. This sample is drawn from a study of shared clonotypes between healthy human individuals. Repertoires were generated with immunoSEQ multiplex PCR, while TCRdb's copy carries only in-frame clones and drops some. The sample consists of about 980,000 clones, around three quarters of them appearing once. This CDR3 contains 15 residues. V was cut by 2 bases and J by 1 base, with 11 bases left in between. The V gene's germline CDR1 is MNHEY and CDR2 SVGAGI. The V gene is TRBV6-5, the J gene TRBJ1-1; D might be TRBD1 (6 bases). The source material was memory CD4+ T cells sorted from blood. As for subset: CD45RA-negative fraction. The clonotype comes from a young man in good health. The CDR3 DNA sequence: TGTGCCAGCAGTTACGCCGACAGGCGGAACACTGAAGCTTTCTTT. This gives the protein CASSYADRRNTEAFF.